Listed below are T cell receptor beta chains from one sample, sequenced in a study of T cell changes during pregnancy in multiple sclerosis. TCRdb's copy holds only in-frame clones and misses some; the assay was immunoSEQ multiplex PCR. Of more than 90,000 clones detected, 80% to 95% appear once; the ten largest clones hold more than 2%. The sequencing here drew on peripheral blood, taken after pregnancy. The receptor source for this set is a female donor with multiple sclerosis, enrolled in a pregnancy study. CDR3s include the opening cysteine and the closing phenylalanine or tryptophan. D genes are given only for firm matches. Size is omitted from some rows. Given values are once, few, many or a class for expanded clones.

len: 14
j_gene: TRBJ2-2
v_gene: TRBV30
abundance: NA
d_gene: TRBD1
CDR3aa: CAGSRDRDTGELFF
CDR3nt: TGTGCCGGCTCCCGGGACAGAGACACCGGGGAGCTGTTTTTT

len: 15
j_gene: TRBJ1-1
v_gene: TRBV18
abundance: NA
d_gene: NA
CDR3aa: CASSPDNTMNTEAFF
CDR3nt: TGTGCCAGCTCACCCGATAACACCATGAACACTGAAGCTTTCTTT

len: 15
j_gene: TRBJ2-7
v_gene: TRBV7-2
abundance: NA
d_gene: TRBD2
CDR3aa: CASSFSGGFVGEQYF
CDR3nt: TGTGCCAGCAGCTTTAGCGGGGGGTTCGTAGGCGAGCAGTACTTC

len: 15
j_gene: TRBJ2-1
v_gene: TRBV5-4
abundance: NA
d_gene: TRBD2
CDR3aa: CASSPGTSGLNEQFF
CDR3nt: TGTGCCAGCAGCCCCGGGACTAGCGGACTCAATGAGCAGTTCTTC

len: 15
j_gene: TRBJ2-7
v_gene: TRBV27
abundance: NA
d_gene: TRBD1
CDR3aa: CASSLGTGIRHEQYF
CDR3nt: TGTGCCAGCAGTTTAGGGACAGGGATTCGCCACGAGCAGTACTTC

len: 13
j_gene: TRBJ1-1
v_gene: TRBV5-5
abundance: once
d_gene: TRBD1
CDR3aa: CASSLARGPGAFF
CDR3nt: TGTGCCAGCAGCTTGGCCAGGGGGCCGGGAGCTTTCTTT

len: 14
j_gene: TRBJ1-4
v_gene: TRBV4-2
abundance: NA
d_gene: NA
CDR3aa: CASSQGAGVEKLFF
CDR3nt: TGTGCCAGCAGCCAAGGTGCAGGGGTTGAAAAACTGTTTTTT

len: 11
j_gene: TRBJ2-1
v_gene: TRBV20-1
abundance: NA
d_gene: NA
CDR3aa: CSAPFYNEQFF
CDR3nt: TGCAGTGCTCCCTTTTACAATGAGCAGTTCTTC

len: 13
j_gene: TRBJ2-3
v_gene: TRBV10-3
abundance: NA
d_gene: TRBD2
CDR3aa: CAISRTSGDTQYF
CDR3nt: TGTGCCATCAGTCGGACTAGCGGAGATACGCAGTATTTT

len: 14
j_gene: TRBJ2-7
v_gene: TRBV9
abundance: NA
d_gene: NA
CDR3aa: CASRRDFFSYEQYF
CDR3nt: TGTGCCAGCAGACGAGACTTCTTCTCCTACGAGCAGTACTTC

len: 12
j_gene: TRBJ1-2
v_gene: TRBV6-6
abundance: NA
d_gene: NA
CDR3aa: CASSETDYGYTF
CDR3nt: TGTGCCAGCAGCGAGACAGACTATGGCTACACCTTC

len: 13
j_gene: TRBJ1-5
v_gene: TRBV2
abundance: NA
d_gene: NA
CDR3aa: CASSRQWDQPQHF
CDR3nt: TGTGCCAGCAGTCGACAGTGGGATCAGCCCCAGCATTTT

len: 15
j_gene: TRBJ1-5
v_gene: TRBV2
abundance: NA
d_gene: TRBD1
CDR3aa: CASSPGQTQHQPQHF
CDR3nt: TGTGCCAGCAGCCCGGGACAGACTCAGCATCAGCCCCAGCATTTT

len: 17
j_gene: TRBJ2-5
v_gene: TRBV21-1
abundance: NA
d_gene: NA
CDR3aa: CASRTRIKGMGGETQYF
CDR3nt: TGTGCCAGCAGGACCCGGATTAAGGGGATGGGTGGGGAGACCCAGTACTTC

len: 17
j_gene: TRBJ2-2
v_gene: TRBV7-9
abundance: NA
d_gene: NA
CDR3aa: CASSLVFGGQTAGELFF
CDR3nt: TGTGCCAGCAGCTTAGTTTTCGGGGGGCAGACCGCCGGGGAGCTGTTTTTT

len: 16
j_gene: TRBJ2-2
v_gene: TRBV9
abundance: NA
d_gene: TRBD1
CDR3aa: CASSTIGTGGTGELFF
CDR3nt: TGTGCCAGCAGCACTATCGGGACAGGTGGCACCGGGGAGCTGTTTTTT

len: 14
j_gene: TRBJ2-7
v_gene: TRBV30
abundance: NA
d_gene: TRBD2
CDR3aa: CAWRLAGAHYEQYF
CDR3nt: TGTGCCTGGAGGTTAGCGGGGGCACACTACGAGCAGTACTTC

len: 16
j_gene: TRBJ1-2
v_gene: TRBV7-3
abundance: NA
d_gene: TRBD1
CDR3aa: CASSPRRGPANYGYTF
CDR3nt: TGTGCCAGCAGCCCCCGCAGGGGGCCAGCTAACTATGGCTACACCTTC

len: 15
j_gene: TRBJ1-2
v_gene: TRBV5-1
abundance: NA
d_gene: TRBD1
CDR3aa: CASSSAGTGDYGYTF
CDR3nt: TGCGCCAGCAGCTCCGCCGGGACAGGGGACTATGGCTACACCTTC

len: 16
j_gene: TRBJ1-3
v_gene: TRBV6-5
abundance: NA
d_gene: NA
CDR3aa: CASSYEGGTPGNTIYF
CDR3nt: TGTGCCAGCAGTTACGAAGGAGGTACCCCTGGAAACACCATATATTTT

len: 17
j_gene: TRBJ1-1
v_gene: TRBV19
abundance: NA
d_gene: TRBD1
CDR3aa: CASSLYSPLRGYTEAFF
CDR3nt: TGTGCCAGTAGTCTCTATAGCCCCCTCAGGGGGTACACTGAAGCTTTCTTT

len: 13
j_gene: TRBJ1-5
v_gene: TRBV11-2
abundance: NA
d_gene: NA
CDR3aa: CASSLDQVQPQHF
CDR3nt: TGTGCCAGCAGCTTAGATCAGGTCCAGCCCCAGCATTTT

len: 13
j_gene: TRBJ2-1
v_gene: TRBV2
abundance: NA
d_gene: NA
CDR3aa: CASGRELMNEQFF
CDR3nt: TGTGCCAGCGGTCGGGAGCTTATGAATGAGCAGTTCTTC

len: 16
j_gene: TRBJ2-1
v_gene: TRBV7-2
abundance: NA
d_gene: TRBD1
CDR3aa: CASSLGGQGMFNEQFF
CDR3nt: TGTGCCAGCAGCTTAGGGGGACAGGGAATGTTCAATGAGCAGTTCTTC

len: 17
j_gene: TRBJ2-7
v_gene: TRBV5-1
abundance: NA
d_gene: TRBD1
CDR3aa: CASSLLSIGTVSYEQYF
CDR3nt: TGCGCCAGCAGCTTGTTATCCATAGGGACAGTCTCCTACGAGCAGTACTTC

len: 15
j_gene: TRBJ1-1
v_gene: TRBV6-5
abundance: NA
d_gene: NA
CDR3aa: CASSYGRGFRTEAFF
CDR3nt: TGTGCCAGCAGTTACGGAAGGGGGTTTCGCACTGAAGCTTTCTTT

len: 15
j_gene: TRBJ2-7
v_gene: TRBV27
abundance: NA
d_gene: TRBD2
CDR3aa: CASSSRAGSAYEQYF
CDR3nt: TGTGCCAGCAGTTCACGAGCGGGGTCAGCCTACGAGCAGTACTTC

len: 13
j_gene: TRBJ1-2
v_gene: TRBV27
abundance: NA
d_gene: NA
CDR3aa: CASSTRDSSAYTF
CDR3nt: TGTGCCAGCAGTACCCGGGACTCTTCGGCCTACACCTTC

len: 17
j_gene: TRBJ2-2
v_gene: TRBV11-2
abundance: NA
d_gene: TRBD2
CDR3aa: CASSLVGAGAGIGELFF
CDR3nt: TGTGCCAGCAGCTTAGTCGGGGCGGGAGCTGGGATCGGGGAGCTGTTTTTT

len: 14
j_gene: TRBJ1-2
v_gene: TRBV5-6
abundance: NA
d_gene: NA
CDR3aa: CASSFPGQIYGYTF
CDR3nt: TGTGCCAGCAGCTTCCCAGGGCAGATCTATGGCTACACCTTC

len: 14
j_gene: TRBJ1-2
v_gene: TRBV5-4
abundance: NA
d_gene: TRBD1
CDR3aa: CASSAGQETYGYTF
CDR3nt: TGTGCCAGCAGCGCGGGACAGGAGACCTATGGCTACACCTTC

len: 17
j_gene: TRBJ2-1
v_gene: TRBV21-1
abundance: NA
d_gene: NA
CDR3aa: CASSALVTGGLYNEQFF
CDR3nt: TGTGCCAGCAGCGCGTTAGTAACGGGGGGGCTGTACAATGAGCAGTTCTTC

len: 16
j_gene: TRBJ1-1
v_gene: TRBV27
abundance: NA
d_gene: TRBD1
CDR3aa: CASRLTGVGMNTEAFF
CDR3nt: TGTGCCAGCAGGCTAACAGGGGTAGGCATGAACACTGAAGCTTTCTTT

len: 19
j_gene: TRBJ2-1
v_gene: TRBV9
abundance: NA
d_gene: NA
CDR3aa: CASSVDHTGRLGSYNEQFF
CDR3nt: TGTGCCAGCAGCGTAGACCATACGGGGAGGCTAGGGTCCTACAATGAGCAGTTCTTC

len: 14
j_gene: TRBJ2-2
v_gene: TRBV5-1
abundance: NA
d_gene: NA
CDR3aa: CASSWAPSNRELFF
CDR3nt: TGCGCCAGCAGCTGGGCGCCCTCAAATCGGGAGCTGTTTTTT

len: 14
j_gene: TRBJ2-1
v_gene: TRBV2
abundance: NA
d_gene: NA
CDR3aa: CASSPRGSYNEQFF
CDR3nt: TGTGCCAGCAGCCCCCGGGGGTCCTACAATGAGCAGTTCTTC

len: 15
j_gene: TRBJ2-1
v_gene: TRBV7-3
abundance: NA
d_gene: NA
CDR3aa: CASSLTAGHFNEQFF
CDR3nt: TGTGCCAGCAGCTTAACAGCGGGCCATTTCAATGAGCAGTTCTTC

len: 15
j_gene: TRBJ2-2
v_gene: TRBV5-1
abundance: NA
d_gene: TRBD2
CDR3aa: CASSFGGIDTGELFF
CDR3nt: TGCGCCAGCAGCTTCGGGGGGATCGACACCGGGGAGCTGTTTTTT

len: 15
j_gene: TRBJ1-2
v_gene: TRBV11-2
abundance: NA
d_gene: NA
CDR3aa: CASSYRDNQNYGYTF
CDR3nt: TGTGCCAGCAGCTATCGGGACAATCAGAACTATGGCTACACCTTC

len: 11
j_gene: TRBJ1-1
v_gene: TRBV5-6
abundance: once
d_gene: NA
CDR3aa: CASKRESEAFF
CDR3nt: TGTGCCAGCAAGAGGGAATCTGAAGCTTTCTTT

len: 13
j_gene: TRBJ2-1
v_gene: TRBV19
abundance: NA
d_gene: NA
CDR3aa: CASSIEGGPQQFF
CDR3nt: TGTGCCAGTAGTATAGAGGGAGGCCCTCAGCAGTTCTTC

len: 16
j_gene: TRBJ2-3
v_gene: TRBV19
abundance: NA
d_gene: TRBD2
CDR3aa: CASHPGLASNTDTQYF
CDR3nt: TGTGCCAGTCATCCAGGACTAGCGAGTAACACAGATACGCAGTATTTT

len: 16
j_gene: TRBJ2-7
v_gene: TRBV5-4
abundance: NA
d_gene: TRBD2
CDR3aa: CASSSRRLAGVYEQYF
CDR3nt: TGTGCCAGCAGCTCGCGGAGGCTAGCGGGAGTCTACGAGCAGTACTTC